Below, one T cell receptor beta chain is given with its context. Generated by immunoSEQ multiplex PCR, the TCRdb table keeps only in-frame clones and is missing some. The table lists about 130,000 clones, around 92% of them singletons. These data belong to a study of control samples from healthy donors and cancer patients. The CDR3 has 12 residues. V was pared by 4 bases and J by 8 bases, with 11 bases between. From germline, CDR1 is SGHTA and CDR2 FQGNSA. The sequence derives from a woman aged 50 to 60 in good health. The specimen was blood. This chain uses TRBV7-2 with TRBJ1-2; D may be TRBD1 (5 bases). This CDR3 reads CASSSWGGGYTF. The CDR3 nucleotides read TGTGCCAGCAGCTCCTGGGGCGGAGGCTACACCTTC. Drawing the rest from reference TRBV7-2 and TRBJ1-2, the complete variable domain is GAGVSQSPSNKVTEKGKDVELRCDPISGHTALYWYRQSLGQGLEFLIYFQGNSAPDKSGLPSDRFSAERTGGSVSTLTIQRTQQEDSAVYLCASSSWGGGYTFGSGTRLTVV.